The next 7 T cell receptor beta chains were all read from a single sample in a study of beta chain features in type 1 diabetes. The isolated RNA, all of it, was reverse transcribed, so expressed TCRB transcripts were what got sequenced. Profiling relied on immunoSEQ multiplex PCR, and the TCRdb table lists in-frame clones only, not all of them. Of around 430,000 clones listed, roughly 31% were seen once; the top ten hold about 0.06%. The material sequenced was naive CD4+ T cells from blood. These TCRs come from a man younger than 30 in good health.

This clone was detected only a few times. The chain joins TRBV29-1 to TRBJ2-5; D may be TRBD2 (7 bases). V shed 3 bases and J shed 5 bases, with 13 bases lying between them. This CDR3 is built from 13 residues. Germline lookup yields CDR1 SQVTM and CDR2 ANQGSEA. In nucleotides, the CDR3 is TGCAGCGTTGAGCGGGGGCGAGGGGAGACCCAGTACTTC. It yields the protein CSVERGRGETQYF.

This sequence joins TRBV2 and TRBJ2-5; 11 nucleotides align to TRBD2. Germline assignment: CDR1 SNHLY and CDR2 FYNNEI. V gave up 2 bases and J gave up 4 bases; unmatched junction bases: 6. The CDR3 length is 16 residues. The CDR3 nucleotides are TGTGCCAGCAGTGAACAGGGACTAGCGGACTCAGAGACCCAGTACTTC. Amino acids: CASSEQGLADSETQYF.

This chain connects TRBV2 to TRBJ2-3, with 12 bases matching TRBD1. The CDR3 totals 17 residues. V lost 6 bases and J lost 3; bases outside the gene matches: 10. Germline V gene lookup returns CDR1 SNHLY and CDR2 FYNNEI. The CDR3 coding sequence is TGTGCCAGCAGGACTTCCGGGACAGGGGGCTCAACAGATACGCAGTATTTT. This sequence encodes CASRTSGTGGSTDTQYF.

The chain links TRBV30 to TRBJ2-7, with 14 bases that match TRBD2. The junction had 11 bases not matched to a gene; V was cut back by 6 bases and J by 1 base. The CDR3 runs 17 residues. Germline lookup yields CDR1 GTSNPN and CDR2 SVGIG (reference sequence). The CDR3 bases are TGTGCCTGCTCGTTCGGGACTAGCGGGAGCGAATCCTACGAGCAGTACTTC. Translation gives CACSFGTSGSESYEQYF.

This clone was observed a handful of times. The CDR3 nucleotides are TGTGCCAGCAGCAAAACCGGGGGCAATGAGCAGTTCTTC. The encoded protein is CASSKTGGNEQFF. The chain joins TRBV7-3 to TRBJ2-1; perhaps TRBD2 as D (6 bases). V gave up 5 bases and J gave up 6 bases, with 11 bases separating them. The CDR3 sequence is 13 residues long. Germline values: CDR1 SGHTA, CDR2 FQGTGA.

This clone was picked up a small number of times. This chain connects TRBV7-9 to TRBJ2-3; no firm D call. Germline CDR1 SEHNR, CDR2 FQNEAQ (reference sequence). V was cut by 6 bases and J by 4 bases, with 11 bases left in between. The CDR3 consists of 13 residues. The CDR3 region has the DNA TGTGCCAGCAGTTTTGTCAGTCCAGATACGCAGTATTTT. This gives the protein CASSFVSPDTQYF.

V gene TRBV29-1 combines with J gene TRBJ2-3; D uncertain. Trimming stripped 3 bases from V and 0 bases from J, with 10 bases between. The CDR3 consists of 14 residues. Germline CDR1 and CDR2: SQVTM and ANQGSEA. Here the CDR3 reads CSVESASSTDTQYF. In DNA, the CDR3 is TGCAGCGTTGAGTCTGCAAGTAGCACAGATACGCAGTATTTT.